The 14 T cell receptor beta chains given below trace back to one sample, sequenced in a study of blood T cell repertoires in COVID-19. This table comes from immunoSEQ multiplex PCR, and its TCRdb copy is limited to in-frame clones, with some not included. Of 100,000 or so clones listed, about four fifths are singletons. Specimen: peripheral blood. The receptors shown here come from a woman older than 75 with acute or convalescent COVID-19.

V gene TRBV7-9 combines with J gene TRBJ2-3; D call uncertain. The CDR3 consists of 12 residues. V was pared by 0 bases and J by 6 bases, with 4 bases between. CDR1 SEHNR and CDR2 FQNEAQ come from the germline V gene (reference sequence). CDR3 in DNA: TGTGCCAGCAGCTTAGCCCCGGATACGCAGTATTTT. Protein sequence: CASSLAPDTQYF.

This clone has more than one count but fewer than ten. In nucleotides, the CDR3 is TGTGCCACCAGTGGACTAGTGGCACCAGATACGCAGTATTTT. Amino acids: CATSGLVAPDTQYF. This rearrangement joins TRBV24-1 to TRBJ2-3; TRBD2 might be the D (6 bases). Per the germline V gene, CDR1 is KGHDR and CDR2 is SFDVKD. The CDR3 is 14 amino acids. The ends were cut back, 5 bases at V and 4 bases at J, with 12 bases in the middle.

This clone was detected only a few times. The genes are TRBV9 and TRBJ1-1; D may be TRBD1 (6 bases). The CDR3 runs 13 residues. Germline-derived CDR1 and CDR2 are SGDLS and YYNGEE. V was cut by 4 bases and J by 5 bases, with 12 bases left in between. CDR3 sequence (DNA): TGTGCCAGCAGCTTAAAGGGGGGGACTGAAGCTTTCTTT. Its translation is CASSLKGGTEAFF.

The chain recombines TRBV6-5 with TRBJ1-1; 9 bases line up with TRBD1. The length of the CDR3 is 13 residues. V shed 7 bases, J shed 5 bases, and the junction held 5 bases outside the gene matches. Per the germline V gene, CDR1 is MNHEY and CDR2 is SVGAGI. CDR3 residues: CASTTTGGTEAFF. CDR3 sequence (DNA): TGTGCCAGCACCACGACAGGGGGGACTGAAGCTTTCTTT.

The chain employs TRBV27 and TRBJ2-4; D perhaps matches TRBD2 (6 bases). V lost 3 bases and J lost 6, with 15 bases in between. Germline V gene data show CDR1 as MNHEY and CDR2 as SMNVEV (reference sequence). The CDR3 is 15 amino acids. The CDR3 DNA reads TGTGCCAGCAGTTTGGGGGGACCCCCGGGAAACATTCAGTACTTC. It specifies CASSLGGPPGNIQYF.

Comments on this clone: This sample includes further DNA sequences coding for the same CDR3. This CDR3 reads CASSLGGQGNQPQHF. The CDR3 nucleotides read TGTGCCAGCAGTTTAGGGGGACAGGGAAATCAGCCCCAGCATTTT. J is TRBJ1-5 and V is TRBV28, with TRBD1 identical over 9 bases. The CDR3 loop spans 15 amino acids. CDR1 and CDR2 (germline): MDHEN, SYDVKM. V was clipped by 2 bases and J by 4 bases; unmatched bases: 3.

The rearrangement joins TRBV4-2 to TRBJ2-3, with a tentative D call TRBD2 (6 bases). V was pared by 1 base and J by 4 bases, with 15 bases between. This CDR3 spans 16 amino acids. Germline CDR1 and CDR2: LGHNA and YNFKEQ. Written as DNA, the CDR3 is TGTGCCAGCAGCCAAGTGTCCGGGAGTGGCGCAGATACGCAGTATTTT. Protein sequence: CASSQVSGSGADTQYF.

On this clone: This sample includes further DNA sequences coding for the same CDR3. The chain uses TRBV19 and TRBJ1-3, with D possibly TRBD1 on 6 matching bases. The V end was cut by 3 bases, the J end by 0 bases, with 12 bases between. The germline CDR1 and CDR2 sequences are LNHDA and SQIVND (reference sequence). The CDR3 runs 16 residues. Here the CDR3 reads CASSIRGGSSGNTIYF. The CDR3 region has the DNA TGTGCCAGTAGTATCCGAGGGGGAAGCTCTGGAAACACCATATATTTT.

The chain uses TRBV5-1 and TRBJ1-6; TRBD1 might be the D (5 bases). The V end lost 0 bases, the J end lost 6 bases, and 13 bases lay between the germline ends. The CDR3 has 16 residues. Looked up from germline, CDR1 is SGHRS and CDR2 is YFSETQ. The CDR3 protein is CASSLAQAQGNSPLHF. The CDR3 nucleotides read TGCGCCAGCAGCTTGGCCCAAGCCCAGGGTAATTCACCCCTCCACTTT.

The rearrangement links TRBV6-5 to TRBJ1-1; D might be TRBD1 (5 bases). Germline values: CDR1 MNHEY, CDR2 SVGAGI. CDR3 size: 14 residues. The germline V and J ends were trimmed by 5 bases and 6 bases, with 16 bases remaining between them. CDR3 DNA: TGTGCCAGCAGTAGCCTCGGGGGAAACGCTGAAGCTTTCTTT. This gives the protein CASSSLGGNAEAFF.

The chain employs TRBV2 and TRBJ2-3, with TRBD1 as a possible D gene (5 bases). V lost 4 bases, J lost 0 bases, and 17 bases lay in between. CDR1 SNHLY and CDR2 FYNNEI come from the germline V gene. The CDR3 sequence is 17 residues long. For the CDR3, the DNA is TGTGCCAGCAGTGGGCTATCAAGACAGTGGAGCACAGATACGCAGTATTTT. Residues: CASSGLSRQWSTDTQYF.

This chain links TRBV18 with TRBJ2-7; possibly TRBD1 for D (8 bases). V lost 4 bases and J lost 2, with 15 bases in between. CDR3 size: 15 residues. CDR1 and CDR2 from the germline V gene are KGHSH and LQKENI. As DNA, the CDR3 is TGTGCCAGCTCACGGGGGGGGACAGGTACCTACGAGCAGTACTTC. This encodes CASSRGGTGTYEQYF.

The rearrangement links TRBV18 to TRBJ1-1, with D perhaps TRBD1 (5 bases). CDR1 and CDR2 from the germline V gene are KGHSH and LQKENI. Trimming removed 3 bases from V and 1 base from J, with 18 bases in between. The CDR3 extends over 17 amino acids. The CDR3 loop reads CASSPWESGGRNTEAFF. In DNA, the CDR3 is TGTGCCAGCTCACCGTGGGAATCGGGGGGGAGGAACACTGAAGCTTTCTTT.

The gene calls are TRBV19 and TRBJ2-6; TRBD1 agrees at 11 bases. The germline V gene has CDR1 LNHDA and CDR2 SQIVND (reference sequence). There are 15 residues in the CDR3. J was trimmed by 3 bases and V by 6 bases; bases with no gene match: 1. The CDR3 sequence is CASRDRGLGANVLTF. The CDR3 region has the DNA TGTGCCAGTAGGGACAGGGGGCTTGGGGCCAACGTCCTGACTTTC.